This TCR beta chain is drawn from a study of CD8+ T cells in alopecia areata. Sequencing used cDNA as its template, made by extracting RNA and reverse transcribing it. The protocol was immunoSEQ multiplex PCR, while the TCRdb copy is restricted to in-frame clones and leaves out a portion. The sample has 150,000 to 200,000 clones; about three fifths are singletons. The treatment is: oral pan-JAK inhibitor, 5-10 mg twice daily. CDR3 length equals 15 residues. Germline CDR1 SQVTM, CDR2 ANQGSEA. The table lists this clone with a few counts. The junction departs from germline at one end; a sequencing error may be responsible.

This chain links TRBV29-1 with TRBJ1-1; D not resolved. The sequence was obtained from a human donor with alopecia areata. Sequenced here: CD4+ T cells sorted from blood, sampled around week 47, from a patient treated with tofacitinib. The CDR3 DNA sequence: TGCAGCGCTGAAACCACGGCGATAGTCAGCACTGAAGCTTTCTTT. Protein product: CSAETTAIVSTEAFF.